This TCR beta chain derives from a study of blood T cell repertoires in COVID-19. Across the whole study: PBMCs, B-cell-depleted T cells, or T cells provided the cDNA or gDNA that made up the material.

Germline CDR1 SGHRS, CDR2 YFSETQ. V lost 4 bases, J lost 7 bases, and 12 bases lay in between. CDR3 length equals 13 residues. Libraries were prepared by immunoSEQ multiplex PCR; TCRdb keeps only in-frame clonotypes and omits some of them. Counted here are approximately 490,000 clones, around nine tenths occurring once; the ten biggest clones make up under 9.5%. Cohorts were assigned according to the clinical history that participants reported. Recovered status in Cohort 3 required two negative PCRs, clearance, or symptom resolution. The chain links TRBV5-1 to TRBJ1-3; D might be TRBD1 (6 bases). The TCR was taken from an older woman who had recovered from COVID-19. What was sequenced was PBMCs or T cells enriched from blood (not recorded which). This CDR3 is CASSQAQGNTIYF. For the CDR3, the DNA is TGCGCCAGCAGCCAGGCGCAGGGGAACACCATATATTTT.